This TCR beta chain originates from a study of ipilimumab plus nivolumab after autologous stem cell transplantation. Ipilimumab, 1 mg/kg, started 14 to 28 days after autologous transplant. With respect to this clone: Its specificity is unknown.

Regarding the study as a whole: The authors say TCR, Treg and microbiome findings warrant further study.

This CDR3 region has 17 residues. V lost 4 bases to trimming and J lost 0 bases, with 17 bases between them. In germline, CDR1 is SGHKS, CDR2 YYEKEE (reference sequence). Generated by immunoSEQ multiplex PCR, the TCRdb table keeps only in-frame clones and is missing some. This sample has roughly 23,000 clones, with nearly 75% found just once. V gene TRBV5-5 combines with J gene TRBJ1-3; D is uncertain. The sample consisted of PBMCs, taken in a trial of ipilimumab plus nivolumab as post-transplant consolidation. This TCR derives from a male donor with diffuse large B-cell lymphoma. The CDR3 bases are TGTGCCAGCAGCGGTTTGAGCTCGGGTAACTCTGGAAACACCATATATTTT. Translation: CASSGLSSGNSGNTIYF.